This T cell receptor beta chain derives from a study of blood T cells in healthy people across ages (dated by TCRdb to the mid-2010s). As for the study more broadly: In model experiments, template switching captured about one uniquely barcoded TCR beta cDNA molecule for every two T cells. To track age-related changes in TCR beta repertoire diversity, the study relied on deep sequencing normalized with unique cDNA molecular identifiers. The donors were split into four age groups: young (average 16 years), middle-aged (39), aged (approximately 60) and long-lived (more than 80). To avoid experimental bias, donors of different ages were randomly spread across the sequencing lanes. The study analyzed two additional independent replicas of 1 million unique cDNA reads from the same blood draw for two donors, one aged 18 to 30 and one aged 80 or older. Overall results and qualifications from the work: The CMV infection status of donors was not known, potentially confounding age-related changes in expanded clonotypes. As age increased, observed TCR beta diversity per million T cells dropped in a roughly linear way, and a significant reduction was already evident by age 40. The long-lived group showed more naive CD4+ T cells, fewer expanded clones and increased TCR diversity than the aged group, suggesting age selection. Estimates of total diversity based on one million sequenced T cells were considered lower bounds and underestimates. Since profiling was done on bulk unsorted PBMCs, naive and antigen-experienced compartments could not be conclusively compared. Observed TCR beta diversity correlated strongly with the percentage of naive T cells measured by flow cytometry.

The roughly 39 donors, aged roughly 6 to 90 years, were systemically healthy Caucasian individuals from Russia. Each donor gave approximately 9.3 milliliters of peripheral blood, collected into EDTA-treated Vacutainer tubes. Ficoll-Paque density-gradient centrifugation was used to isolate PBMCs, with at least 6.5 million per sample. Trizol reagent was used to extract total RNA from PBMCs, with at least 6 micrograms per sample. For every donor, flow cytometry on a PBMC aliquot measured the percentage of naive CD45RAhigh/CD27high T cells. As regards this clonotype: Its recognized antigen is unknown. Qualities for individual bases were not recorded, and no much larger clone is one base off.

Libraries were built with 5' RACE. Sequencing used an Illumina HiSeq 2500. A second PCR of about 7 to 12 cycles was run with a J-beta primer mix and a sample-barcoded 5' primer. A template-switch 5' adaptor carrying 12 random nucleotides introduced a unique molecular identifier onto each TCR beta cDNA molecule. Each sample yielded at least 2.5 million CDR3-containing paired-end reads. First-strand cDNA synthesis was performed from all RNA using the Mint cDNA synthesis kit, with priming by a TRBC-specific oligonucleotide. After uracil-DNA glycosylase treatment, a first 18-cycle PCR used universal primers M1SS and BC2_uni_R on all cDNA. Per the authors' processing: Each sample was normalized by randomly selecting 1 million high-quality reads, each carrying a distinct molecular identifier. Reads sharing molecular identifiers were discarded rather than binned into consensus sequences. MiTCR, with a Q25 quality threshold and the strictest error-elimination algorithm, was used for CDR3 identification, clonotype clustering and error correction. A nonparametric unseen species model with Euler transformation was used to estimate a lower bound on total TCR beta diversity. TCRdb trimmed public reads at Q25 via fastp, called clones via MiXCR and kept in-frame beta chains. Each CDR3 protein gets just one entry, which takes the most common genes and DNA from the rows behind it. These V and J calls derive from TCRdb rather than the authors' analysis. Within this sample are hundreds of thousands of distinct CDR3 sequences, with 40% to 50% of them counted one time only. The ten most abundant clones make up about 19% of the sample.

V loses 1 base of germline sequence and J loses 13 bases, and the interval between the two ends is 7 bases. From the cysteine up to the phenylalanine, the CDR3 has a length of 10 residues. The retained sequence is limited to the CDR3, 30 bases, with the frame set at the first base. CDR1 SGHTA and CDR2 FQGNSA were looked up in the germline V gene. The clonotype comes from a man aged 60 to 69 in good health. Sequencing was carried out using blood. The sequence joins TRBV7-2 to TRBJ1-2; matching of 5 bases hints at TRBD1 as the D gene. The DNA is TGTGCCAGCAGCTTAGGGGGACTCACCTTC. The translation is CASSLGGLTF. The CDR3, completed at both ends by the reference TRBV7-2 and TRBJ1-2 genes, gives the full variable domain GAGVSQSPSNKVTEKGKDVELRCDPISGHTALYWYRQSLGQGLEFLIYFQGNSAPDKSGLPSDRFSAERTGGSVSTLTIQRTQQEDSAVYLCASSLGGLTFGSGTRLTVV.